A selection of T cell receptor beta chains follows, all from one sample in a study of PD-L1 blockade in urothelial cancer. The assay was immunoSEQ multiplex PCR, and TCRdb's table has in-frame clones only and misses some. The table lists about 29,000 clones, 80% to 90% of them singletons. The sequences come from PBMCs, collected around atezolizumab (anti-PD-L1) treatment. These receptors all come from a man aged 50 to 59 with urothelial cancer. CDR3s include the opening cysteine and the closing phenylalanine or tryptophan. The D gene is left open where the match is weak. The size field is filled for only some rows; it gives once, few, many or a size class.

j_call d_call v_call clone_size cdr3_nt cdr3_aa
TRBJ2-5 NA TRBV9 NA TGTGCCAGCAGCGTAGGGGTAGCTACTCAAGAGACCCAGTACTTC CASSVGVATQETQYF
TRBJ2-2 TRBD2 TRBV30 NA TGTGCCTGGAGTCGCGGGAGGTCTGCCGGGGAGCTGTTTTTT CAWSRGRSAGELFF
TRBJ2-3 NA TRBV10-2 NA TGCGCCAGCAGCAAGCTACTAGCAGATACGCAGTATTTT CASSKLLADTQYF
TRBJ2-6 TRBD1 TRBV9 NA TGTGCCAGCAGCCCACGACAGGGGCTGAACTCTGGGGCCAACGTCCTGACTTTC CASSPRQGLNSGANVLTF
TRBJ2-1 NA TRBV5-4 NA TGTGCCAGCAGCTTGGGACGGCAGGGCACCAATGAGCAGTTCTTC CASSLGRQGTNEQFF
TRBJ2-2 TRBD2 TRBV4-2 NA TGTGCCAGCAGCCAAGGAGGACTAGCGGGGGCCGGGAACACCGGGGAGCTGTTTTTT CASSQGGLAGAGNTGELFF
TRBJ2-1 NA TRBV21-1 NA TGTGCCAGCGGAGGGGGCTACCCTTCCTACAATGAGCAGTTCTTC CASGGGYPSYNEQFF
TRBJ2-1 TRBD1 TRBV29-1 few TGCAGCGTTGGGACAGGGTTGATTCACAATGAGCAGTTCTTC CSVGTGLIHNEQFF
TRBJ2-3 NA TRBV19 NA TGTGCCAGTAACCTGGGGGGGGCAACAGATACGCAGTATTTT CASNLGGATDTQYF
TRBJ2-2 TRBD1 TRBV14 NA TGTGCCAGCAGCCAAGATGAGACAGGGGGCACCGGGGAGCTGTTTTTT CASSQDETGGTGELFF
TRBJ2-1 TRBD2 TRBV15 NA TGTGCCACCAGCAGAGGGCTCGCGGGAGGGGTCTACAATGAGCAGTTCTTC CATSRGLAGGVYNEQFF
TRBJ1-1 NA TRBV11-1 NA TGTGCCAGCAGCTTAGCGGCGGGACGGGGGGCTGAAGCTTTCTTT CASSLAAGRGAEAFF
TRBJ1-3 NA TRBV6-1 NA TGTGCCAGCAGTGTAGTAGGAGACTCTGGAAACACCATATATTTT CASSVVGDSGNTIYF
TRBJ2-5 TRBD1 TRBV11-3 NA TGTGCCAGCAGCCCAACAGGGGGCCCTCAAGAGACCCAGTACTTC CASSPTGGPQETQYF
TRBJ1-4 TRBD1 TRBV9 NA TGTGCCAGCAGCGCAGGGGGGTCAAAGTTCGGTGAAAAACTGTTTTTT CASSAGGSKFGEKLFF
TRBJ2-1 TRBD1 TRBV18 NA TGTGCCAGCTCTCGGGACAGGGTTGAACAGCAGTTCTTC CASSRDRVEQQFF
TRBJ1-5 NA TRBV6-5 NA TGTGCCAGCAGTAGGACAGGCAATCAGCCCCAGCATTTT CASSRTGNQPQHF
TRBJ2-7 TRBD1 TRBV14 NA TGTGCCAGCAGCCGCCGGGACAGGGGGCTGTACGAGCAGTACTTC CASSRRDRGLYEQYF
TRBJ2-1 TRBD1 TRBV6-5 NA TGTGCCAGCAGCTGGGACAGGGTGGAGCGGTTCTTC CASSWDRVERFF
TRBJ1-3 TRBD1 TRBV28 NA TGTGCCAGCAGTTTAATCTTAGGACAGGGAGACACCATATATTTT CASSLILGQGDTIYF
TRBJ2-7 TRBD1 TRBV10-3 NA TGTGCCACCGCGTGGGACAGGCTCTACGAGCAGTACTTC CATAWDRLYEQYF
TRBJ2-1 TRBD2 TRBV5-4 NA TGTGCCAGCAGCGGGGCGGGGGTCAATGAGCAGTTCTTC CASSGAGVNEQFF
TRBJ1-1 NA TRBV6-5 once TGTGCCAGCAGTTACCGGAGGACCGTAAGGAACACTGAAGCTTTCTTT CASSYRRTVRNTEAFF
TRBJ2-2 NA TRBV5-6 NA TGTGCCAGCAGCCCGGGACACAACACCGGGGAGCTGTTTTTT CASSPGHNTGELFF
TRBJ1-5 TRBD1 TRBV15 NA TGTGCCACCAGCTTGCAGGGGGAAAGCAATCAGCCCCAGCATTTT CATSLQGESNQPQHF
TRBJ2-7 NA TRBV9 NA TGTGCCAGCAGCGTAATTAACACCTACGAGCAGTACTTC CASSVINTYEQYF
TRBJ2-6 NA TRBV5-1 NA TGCGCCAGCAGCTTGGGGGCCCGGGGGGCAGCCTCTGGGGCCAACGTCCTGACTTTC CASSLGARGAASGANVLTF
TRBJ2-3 NA TRBV18 NA TGTGCCAGCTCACCTGTCCAGAGCGAATACACAGATACGCAGTATTTT CASSPVQSEYTDTQYF
TRBJ1-1 NA TRBV19 NA TGTGCCAGTAGTATAGATAGTGCCGTGGCTGAAGCTTTCTTT CASSIDSAVAEAFF
TRBJ2-7 NA TRBV19 NA TGTGCCACCTCCACCGCGGGGCAGGGTACCTACGAGCAGTACTTC CATSTAGQGTYEQYF
TRBJ2-7 TRBD1 TRBV4-1 NA TGCGCCAGCAGCCAAGACAGAACAGGGGTGTCCTACGAGCAGTACTTC CASSQDRTGVSYEQYF
TRBJ2-2 TRBD2 TRBV10-3 NA TGTGCCATCAGTGAGATGCGGGGGGGCCTGGTCACCGGGGAGCTGTTTTTT CAISEMRGGLVTGELFF
TRBJ1-1 NA TRBV28 NA TGTGCCAGCAGCCTCTTGCACCCAAGGGGTCTTGAGAACACTGAAGCTTTCTTT CASSLLHPRGLENTEAFF
TRBJ1-1 NA TRBV5-4 few TGTGCCAGCAGCTTGGTGGCAGGGATGAACACTGAAGCTTTCTTT CASSLVAGMNTEAFF
TRBJ1-2 TRBD1 TRBV11-2 NA TGTGCCAGCAGTGACAGGGTGGGCTATGGCTACACCTTC CASSDRVGYGYTF
TRBJ2-7 TRBD1 TRBV11-2 NA TGTGCCAGCAGCCATGGACAGGGGGCGTCCTACGAGCAGTACTTC CASSHGQGASYEQYF
TRBJ1-2 NA TRBV5-4 NA TGTGCCAGCAGCTCCCGGGACACAACTAACTATGGCTACACCTTC CASSSRDTTNYGYTF